Shown below are 14 T cell receptor beta chains from a single sample sequenced in a study of blood T cell repertoires in COVID-19. The assay was immunoSEQ multiplex PCR, and TCRdb's table has in-frame clones only and misses some. The data show over 75,000 clones, with 80% seen just once and around a tenth held by the top ten. Specimen: peripheral blood. Receptors originate from a woman in her 70s with acute or convalescent COVID-19.

The V and J genes are TRBV11-2 and TRBJ2-1; TRBD1 matches at 7 bases. Germline assignment: CDR1 SGHAT and CDR2 FQNNGV. This CDR3 is built from 15 residues. V lost 3 bases to trimming and J lost 4 bases; unmatched junction nucleotides: 6. For the CDR3, the DNA is TGTGCCAGCAGCTTCCAACAGGGGCGGTACAATGAGCAGTTCTTC. Protein sequence: CASSFQQGRYNEQFF.

The chain uses TRBV27 and TRBJ1-4, with 7 bases lining up with TRBD1. This CDR3 spans 17 amino acids. J lost 8 bases, V lost 0 bases, and 12 bases had no gene match. Germline V gene data show CDR1 as MNHEY and CDR2 as SMNVEV (reference sequence). The CDR3 DNA is TGTGCCAGCAGTTTATCGTTCCCGCAGGGGGGATACGAAAAACTGTTTTTT. Encoded protein: CASSLSFPQGGYEKLFF.

The chain links TRBV28 to TRBJ2-1, with 8 bases that match TRBD2. V gave up 1 base and J gave up 7 bases; unmatched junction bases: 6. Germline loops: CDR1 MDHEN, CDR2 SYDVKM. The CDR3 runs 15 residues. In DNA form, the CDR3 reads TGTGCCAGCAGTTTATTCGGGAGGGCGTTGAATGAGCAGTTCTTC. Encoded protein: CASSLFGRALNEQFF.

A note on this clone: Sequence at one end of the junction differs from germline and may be a read error. The V call is TRBV30, the J call TRBJ1-1; D is ambiguous. Looked up from germline, CDR1 is GTSNPN and CDR2 is SVGIG (reference sequence). The CDR3 contains 14 residues. Here the CDR3 DNA reads TGTGCCTGGAAAAAGACTCCTCTGAACGCTGAAGCTTTCTTT. Translating gives CAWKKTPLNAEAFF.

The chain is built from TRBV4-1 and TRBJ2-7; 9 bases fit TRBD2. CDR1 and CDR2 from the germline V gene are MGHRA and YSYEKL. Unmatched junction bases numbered 15, after V lost 4 bases and J lost 5 bases. The CDR3 loop spans 17 amino acids. The CDR3 is CASSLSQGGRATHEQYF. Here the CDR3 DNA reads TGCGCCAGCAGCCTTTCTCAGGGCGGGAGGGCCACCCACGAGCAGTACTTC.

This chain links TRBV6-6 with TRBJ2-7; D unresolved. Germline CDR1 is MNHNY and CDR2 is SVGAGI (reference sequence). Deletions cut 6 bases from V and 11 bases from J, with 5 bases between. This CDR3 has 8 amino acids. The CDR3 nucleotides are TGTGCCAGCAGCCCCGAGTACTTC. It codes for CASSPEYF.

J is TRBJ1-2 and V is TRBV20-1, with TRBD1 as a possible D gene (6 bases). Germline V lookup: CDR1 DFQATT, CDR2 SNEGSKA (reference sequence). CDR3 length: 11 amino acids. CDR3 in amino acids: CRPGQLYGYTF. In DNA form, the CDR3 reads TGCAGACCTGGACAGCTCTATGGCTACACCTTC.

The gene calls are TRBV12-3 or TRBV12-4 and TRBJ1-4; D is unclear. The CDR3 totals 13 residues. V was trimmed by 6 bases and J by 8 bases, leaving 13 bases between them. The CDR3 nucleotides are TGTGCCAGCAGGTCGGATAGAGGCGAAAAACTGTTTTTT. This codes for CASRSDRGEKLFF.

The V call is TRBV11-2, the J call TRBJ1-1; no reliable D call. The CDR3 length is 14 residues. Germline CDR1 and CDR2: SGHAT and FQNNGV. V lost 5 bases and J 4 bases, leaving 14 bases between the germline ends. The CDR3 region is CASSLASPGTEAFF. CDR3 coding DNA: TGTGCCAGCAGCCTGGCCTCGCCTGGCACTGAAGCTTTCTTT. Full variable domain (missing parts from reference TRBV11-2 and TRBJ1-1): EAGVAQSPRYKIIEKRQSVAFWCNPISGHATLYWYQQILGQGPKLLIQFQNNGVVDDSQLPKDRFSAERLKGVDSTLKIQPAKLEDSAVYLCASSLASPGTEAFFGQGTRLTVV.

The chain is built from TRBV3-1 (or the pseudogene TRBV3-2) and TRBJ2-7; D uncertain. Per germline, CDR1 LGHDT and CDR2 YNNKEL (reference sequence). V shed 1 base and J shed 1 base, with 8 bases lying between them. The CDR3 has 14 residues. The CDR3 DNA sequence: TGTGCCAGCAGCCAAGTGAGTTCTTCCTACGAGCAGTACTTC. Amino acid sequence: CASSQVSSSYEQYF.

The chain joins TRBV30 to TRBJ1-2; no reliable D call. The CDR3 loop spans 13 amino acids. The germline V and J ends were trimmed by 2 bases and 2 bases, with 9 bases remaining between them. Germline assignment: CDR1 GTSNPN and CDR2 SVGIG (reference sequence). This chain's CDR3 is CAWSPGSNYGYTF. DNA for the CDR3: TGTGCCTGGAGTCCCGGGTCAAACTATGGCTACACCTTC. Supplemented by reference TRBV30 and TRBJ1-2, the full variable domain reads SQTIHQWPATLVQPVGSPLSLECTVEGTSNPNLYWYRQAAGRGLQLLFYSVGIGQISSEVPQNLSASRPQDRQFILSSKKLLLSDSGFYLCAWSPGSNYGYTFGSGTRLTVV.

This chain links TRBV6-2 or TRBV6-3 with TRBJ2-1; 8 bases are shared with TRBD2. V trimming: 6 bases; J trimming: 7 bases; junction bases outside the gene matches: 11. The CDR3 spans 15 residues. Germline assignment: CDR1 MNHEY and CDR2 SVGEGT. Here the CDR3 reads CASRYPGGAGNEQFF. The CDR3 DNA follows: TGTGCCAGCAGATACCCCGGGGGGGCCGGAAATGAGCAGTTCTTC.

The chain uses TRBV2 and TRBJ1-5; a possible D gene is TRBD1 (6 bases). CDR1 is SNHLY and CDR2 is FYNNEI in the germline V gene. V shed 6 bases and J shed 4 bases, with 13 bases lying between them. The CDR3 covers 14 residues. CDR3 sequence: CASRFGGANQPQHF. CDR3 DNA sequence: TGTGCCAGCAGGTTTGGGGGGGCAAATCAGCCCCAGCATTTT.

V and J are TRBV6-5 and TRBJ1-5, with D maybe TRBD1 (5 bases). Deletions cut 2 bases from V and 5 bases from J, with 10 bases between. The CDR3 covers 14 residues. Germline values: CDR1 MNHEY, CDR2 SVGAGI. The CDR3 sequence is CASSYQGRDQPQHF. The CDR3 DNA reads as TGTGCCAGCAGTTACCAGGGAAGGGATCAGCCCCAGCATTTT.